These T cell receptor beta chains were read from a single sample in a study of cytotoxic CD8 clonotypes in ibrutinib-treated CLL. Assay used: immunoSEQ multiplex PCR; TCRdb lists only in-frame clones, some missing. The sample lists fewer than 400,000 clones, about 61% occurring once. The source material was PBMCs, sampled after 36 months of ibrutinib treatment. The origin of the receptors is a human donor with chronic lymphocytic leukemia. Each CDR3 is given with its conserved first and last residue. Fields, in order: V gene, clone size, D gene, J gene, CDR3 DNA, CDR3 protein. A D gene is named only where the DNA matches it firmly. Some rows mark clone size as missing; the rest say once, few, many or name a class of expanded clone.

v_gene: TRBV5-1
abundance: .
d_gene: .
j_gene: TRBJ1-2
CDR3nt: TGCGCCAGCAGCTTGGTTCTACAGGGCCGAGGGGGTGGCTACACCTTC
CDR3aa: CASSLVLQGRGGGYTF

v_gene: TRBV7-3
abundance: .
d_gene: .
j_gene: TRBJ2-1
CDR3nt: TGTGCCAGCAGCTTTACCGGGACAGAGCAGTTCTTC
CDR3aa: CASSFTGTEQFF

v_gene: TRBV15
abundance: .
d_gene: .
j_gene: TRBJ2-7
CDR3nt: TGTGCCACCAGCAAGACTAGTGACGAGCAGTACTTC
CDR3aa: CATSKTSDEQYF

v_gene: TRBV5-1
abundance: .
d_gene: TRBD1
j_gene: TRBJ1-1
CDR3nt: TGCGCCAGCAGCGAAGGGGACAGGCCCGGAGCTTTCTTT
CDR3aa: CASSEGDRPGAFF

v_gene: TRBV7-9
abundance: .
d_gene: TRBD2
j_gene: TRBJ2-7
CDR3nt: TGTGCCAGCAGCCAGCTAGTACTAGCGGATTCCTACGAGCAGTACTTC
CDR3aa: CASSQLVLADSYEQYF

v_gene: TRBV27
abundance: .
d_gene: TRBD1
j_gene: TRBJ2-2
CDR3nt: TGTGCCAGCAGAAACAGGGGTTTCGTCACCGGGGAGCTGTTTTTT
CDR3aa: CASRNRGFVTGELFF

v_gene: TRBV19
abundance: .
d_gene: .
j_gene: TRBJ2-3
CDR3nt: TGTGCCAGTAGTACGGACCGATTCCTAAGACCTGATACGCAGTATTTT
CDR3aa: CASSTDRFLRPDTQYF

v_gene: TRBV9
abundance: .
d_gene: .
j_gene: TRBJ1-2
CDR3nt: TGTGCCAGCAGCTCGCCGGGTGGCTACACCTTC
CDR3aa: CASSSPGGYTF

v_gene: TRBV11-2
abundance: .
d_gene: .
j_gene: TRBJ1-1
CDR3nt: TGTGCCAGCAGCGGATTGACAGCTGAAGCTTTCTTT
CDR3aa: CASSGLTAEAFF

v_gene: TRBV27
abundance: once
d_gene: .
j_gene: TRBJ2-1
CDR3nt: TGTGCCAGCAGTTTAGGGACAGCTTATGGGGAGGGAATAAACAATGAGCAGTTCTTC
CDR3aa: CASSLGTAYGEGINNEQFF

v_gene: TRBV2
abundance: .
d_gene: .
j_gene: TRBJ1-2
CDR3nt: TGTGCCAGCAGCCTGTCGTGGTCCGATGGCTACACCTTC
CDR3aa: CASSLSWSDGYTF

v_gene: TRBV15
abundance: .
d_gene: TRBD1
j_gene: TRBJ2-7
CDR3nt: TGTGCCACCAGCAAAGGGACAGGGAGTCTCGAGCAGTACTTC
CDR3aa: CATSKGTGSLEQYF

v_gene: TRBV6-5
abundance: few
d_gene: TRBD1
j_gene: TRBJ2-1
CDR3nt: TGTGCCAGCAGTTACTCGAAACAGGGGACCTACAATGAGCAGTTCTTC
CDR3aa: CASSYSKQGTYNEQFF

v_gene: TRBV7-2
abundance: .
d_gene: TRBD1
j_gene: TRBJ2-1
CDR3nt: TGTGCCAGCAGCTCCCGCGACAGGGCCCTCTCCAATGAGCAGTTCTTC
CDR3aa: CASSSRDRALSNEQFF

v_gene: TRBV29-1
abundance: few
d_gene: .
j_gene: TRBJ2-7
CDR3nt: TGCAGCGTTGCGCTGGACAGATCCTACGAGCAGTACTTC
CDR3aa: CSVALDRSYEQYF

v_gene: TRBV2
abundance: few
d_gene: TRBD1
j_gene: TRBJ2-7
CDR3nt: TGTGCCAGCAGGGGACAGGCTTACTACGAGCAGTACTTC
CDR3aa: CASRGQAYYEQYF

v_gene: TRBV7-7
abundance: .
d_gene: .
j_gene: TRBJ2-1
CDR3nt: TGTGCCAGCAGCTTAGGGGACAAGAGCTCCTACAATGAGCAGTTCTTC
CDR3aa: CASSLGDKSSYNEQFF

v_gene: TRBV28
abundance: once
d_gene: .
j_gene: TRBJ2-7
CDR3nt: TGTGCCAGCAGTTTACTATTGGCGAGCCAGAGCGACGAGCAGTACTTC
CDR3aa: CASSLLLASQSDEQYF

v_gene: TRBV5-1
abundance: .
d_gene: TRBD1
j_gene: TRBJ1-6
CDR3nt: TGCGCCAGCAGCTTGGCTGGACAGGGCTATTCACCCCTCCACTTT
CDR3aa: CASSLAGQGYSPLHF

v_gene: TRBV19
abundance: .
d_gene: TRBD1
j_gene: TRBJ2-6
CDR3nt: TGTGCCAGTAGTGCTCACAGGGGCTCTGGGGCCAACGTCCTGACTTTC
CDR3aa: CASSAHRGSGANVLTF

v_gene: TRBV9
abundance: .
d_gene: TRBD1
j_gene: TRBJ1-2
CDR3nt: TGTGCCAGCAGCGTGGCCGGGGACAGGGGCGTTTTAGACTATGGCTACACCTTC
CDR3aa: CASSVAGDRGVLDYGYTF

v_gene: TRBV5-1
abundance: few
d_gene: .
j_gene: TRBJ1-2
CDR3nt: TGCGCCAGCAGCTTGATGTCGGCCGTCTATGGCTACACCTTC
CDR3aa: CASSLMSAVYGYTF